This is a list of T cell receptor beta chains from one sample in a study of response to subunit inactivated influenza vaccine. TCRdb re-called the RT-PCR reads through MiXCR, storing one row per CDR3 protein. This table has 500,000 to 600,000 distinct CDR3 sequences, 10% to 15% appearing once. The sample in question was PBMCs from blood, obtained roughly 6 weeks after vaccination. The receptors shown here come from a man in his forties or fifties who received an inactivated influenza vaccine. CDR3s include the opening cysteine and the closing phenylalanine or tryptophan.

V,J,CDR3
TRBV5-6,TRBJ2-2,CASSGRRVRTGELFF
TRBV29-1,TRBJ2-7,CSVGRQGHRLEQYF
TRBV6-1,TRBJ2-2,CASSIGSHPGELFF
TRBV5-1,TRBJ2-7,CACSLRDREYEQYF
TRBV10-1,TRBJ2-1,CASSDTGTGGRQFF
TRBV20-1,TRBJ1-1,CSARPGGRNTEAFF
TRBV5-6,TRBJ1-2,CASSLGGRKQFNYGYTF
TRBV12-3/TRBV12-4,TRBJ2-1,CASSLEGRRPTRYNEQFF
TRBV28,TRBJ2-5,CASRTGTGSETQYF
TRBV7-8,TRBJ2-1,CASSLDPDRGLYNEQFF
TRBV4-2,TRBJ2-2,CASSQDGGTSGGRELFF
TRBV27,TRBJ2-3,CASSLWSGGSPSTDTQYF
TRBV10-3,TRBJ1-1,CAISGDTEAFF
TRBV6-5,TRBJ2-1,CASRERSEQFF
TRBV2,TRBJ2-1,CASSESGGEQFF
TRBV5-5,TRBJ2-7,CASSRTTGRAYEQYF
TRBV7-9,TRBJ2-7,CASSFGPRYEQYF
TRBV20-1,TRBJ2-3,CSARPGLAIQTTQYF
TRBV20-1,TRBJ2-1,CRAGKSSYNEQFF
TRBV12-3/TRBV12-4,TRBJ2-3,CASSNGGGPSTDTQYF
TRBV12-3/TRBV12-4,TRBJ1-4,CASSLSRILRGKLFF
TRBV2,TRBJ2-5,CASRDFESQETQYF
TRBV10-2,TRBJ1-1,CASIPRDRVPEAFF
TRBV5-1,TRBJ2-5,CASSQQRGVSRETQYF
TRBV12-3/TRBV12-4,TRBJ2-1,CASRPAAGRGEFF
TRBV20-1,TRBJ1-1,CSARVPGLSRNTEAFF
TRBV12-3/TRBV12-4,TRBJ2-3,CASKVDTDTQYF
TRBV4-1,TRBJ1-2,CASSQDLGIWGYTF
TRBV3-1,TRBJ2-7,CASSQGRLSSYEQYF
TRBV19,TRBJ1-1,CASSLGQLPGTEAFF
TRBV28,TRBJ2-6,CASSLAPSGANVLTF
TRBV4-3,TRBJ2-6,CASSQDYAAWANVLTF
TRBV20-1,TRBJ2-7,CSASFLAGGYEQYF
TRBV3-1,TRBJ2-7,CASSPNTGDEQYF
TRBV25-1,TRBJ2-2,CASSAENGELFF
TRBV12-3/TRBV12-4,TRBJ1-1,CASSLVSGTEAFF
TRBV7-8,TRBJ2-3,CASSFRGAQYF
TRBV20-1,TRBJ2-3,CSARVLGRVRHTDTQYF
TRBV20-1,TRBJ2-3,CSAKGLAGGDFVDTQYF
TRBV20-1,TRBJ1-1,CSAGREAAEAFF
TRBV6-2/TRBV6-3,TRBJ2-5,CASSYFRGGLSRLYQETQYF